This T cell receptor beta chain emerged from a study of shared clonotypes between healthy human individuals. Each subset's genomic DNA was split evenly across several immunoSEQ plates. Data came from immunoSEQ multiplex PCR; TCRdb stores just in-frame clones and leaves some out. The table has about 1.5 million clones, around 95% seen once. Trimming took 7 bases from V and 6 from J, leaving 10 bases between them. The CDR3 totals 12 residues. Germline loops: CDR1 MDHEN, CDR2 SYDVKM. This clone was observed a single time. The study enrolled healthy HIV-negative adults without recent acute infections or vaccinations as donors.

Sequencing was performed on naive CD4+ T cells sorted from blood. Subset: CD45RA+ positively selected. This chain uses TRBV28 with TRBJ2-1; D remains ambiguous. This clonotype was obtained from a man younger than 45 in good health. DNA for the CDR3: TGTGCCAGCATTAGGGAACCCAATGAGCAGTTCTTC. Translated: CASIREPNEQFF.